The 11 T cell receptor beta chains listed next were all sequenced from one sample in a study of blood T cell repertoires in COVID-19. Produced via immunoSEQ multiplex PCR; TCRdb's table is partial and in-frame only. This sample has roughly 200,000 clones, with approximately 83% found just once. The sequenced material came from peripheral blood. The receptors were gathered from a man between 50 and 59 years old with active or convalescent COVID-19.

This clone was seen just once. J is TRBJ2-7 and V is TRBV4-1; D not certain. From germline, CDR1 is MGHRA and CDR2 YSYEKL. CDR3 length: 15 amino acids. Trimming shortened V by 1 base and J by 2 bases, and 12 bases separated the two germline ends. The CDR3 DNA reads TGCGCCAGCAGCCAAGGTACCCAGGCGCCCTACGAGCAGTACTTC. Its translation is CASSQGTQAPYEQYF.

V usage is TRBV19 and J usage is TRBJ2-2; 9 bases agree with TRBD2. The CDR3 has 16 amino acids. Germline lookup yields CDR1 LNHDA and CDR2 SQIVND (reference sequence). The V gene end was trimmed by 1 base and the J gene end by 7 bases; junction bases not matched to a gene: 7. CDR3 nucleotide sequence: TGTGCCAGTAGTATAGCGGCGCGGGGGGGCGTCGGGGAGCTGTTTTTT. Encoded protein: CASSIAARGGVGELFF.

This clone was seen just once. J is TRBJ2-2 and V is TRBV11-3; 10 bases align to TRBD2. Germline CDR1 is SGHNT and CDR2 is YENEEA. This CDR3 has 18 residues. V lost 5 bases, J lost 3 bases, and 12 bases stayed unmatched. CDR3 nucleotide sequence: TGTGCCAGCAGCATCCAGGGGATAGCGGGGGGACACACCGGGGAGCTGTTTTTT. It encodes CASSIQGIAGGHTGELFF.

The chain recombines TRBV2 with TRBJ2-1, with 12 positions matching TRBD2. CDR1 and CDR2 from the germline V gene are SNHLY and FYNNEI. The CDR3 contains 15 residues. Losses at the gene ends were 2 bases for V and 8 bases for J; bases not matched to a gene: 4. Here the CDR3 reads CASSETSGGIHEQFF. The CDR3 DNA is TGTGCCAGCAGTGAAACTAGCGGGGGGATCCATGAGCAGTTCTTC.

This rearrangement joins TRBV6-5 to TRBJ2-7, with TRBD2 as a possible D gene (6 bases). V gave up 10 bases and J gave up 2 bases, with 18 bases separating them. The CDR3 consists of 14 residues. Looked up from germline, CDR1 is MNHEY and CDR2 is SVGAGI. The CDR3 sequence is CATCAGLQTYEQYF. CDR3 sequence (DNA): TGTGCCACCTGCGCGGGACTGCAAACCTACGAGCAGTACTTC.

The CDR3 DNA is TGTGCCAGTAGTATTCGGACAGTCGCTAACTATGGCTACACCTTC. This encodes CASSIRTVANYGYTF. The V and J genes are TRBV19 and TRBJ1-2; maybe TRBD1 (6 bases). This CDR3 spans 15 amino acids. V lost 3 bases, J lost 0 bases, and 11 bases lay in between. In germline, CDR1 is LNHDA, CDR2 SQIVND (reference sequence).

The V call is TRBV9, the J call TRBJ2-2; 8 nucleotides line up with TRBD2. The ends lost 1 base at V and 0 bases at J; junction bases unmatched: 5. The CDR3 totals 17 residues. Germline V gene lookup returns CDR1 SGDLS and CDR2 YYNGEE. The CDR3 DNA reads TGTGCCAGCAGCGTAATTAGCGGGGCAGCGAACACCGGGGAGCTGTTTTTT. Translating it yields CASSVISGAANTGELFF.

The rearrangement links TRBV19 to TRBJ1-2; 11 nucleotides match TRBD1. Germline V gene lookup returns CDR1 LNHDA and CDR2 SQIVND (reference sequence). V trimming: 5 bases; J trimming: 6 bases; junction bases outside the gene matches: 8. The CDR3 totals 15 residues. The CDR3 is CASSGGTGGIHGYTF. Written as DNA, the CDR3 is TGTGCCAGTAGTGGGGGGACAGGGGGAATTCATGGCTACACCTTC.

The rearrangement links TRBV5-6 to TRBJ2-5; possibly TRBD1 for D (8 bases). With 3 bases removed from V and 4 bases from J, the gap between germline ends came to 13 bases. The germline V gene encodes CDR1 SGHDT and CDR2 YYEEEE. The CDR3 loop spans 14 amino acids. CDR3 loop: CASSSTGGVETQYF. For the CDR3, the DNA is TGTGCCAGCAGCTCAACAGGGGGGGTAGAGACCCAGTACTTC.

The J gene is TRBJ1-1, the V gene TRBV10-1; D is perhaps TRBD1 (6 bases). The CDR3 runs 13 residues. CDR1 is WNHNN and CDR2 is SYGVQD in the germline V gene (reference sequence). The V and J ends lost 7 bases and 11 bases respectively, with 20 bases between them. CDR3 nucleotide sequence: TGCGCCAGCATGGACAGCGGGGACCCTCGGGCTTTCTTT. It encodes CASMDSGDPRAFF.

The chain links TRBV27 to TRBJ2-1; TRBD2 aligns across 9 bases. The trim removed 7 bases at V and 8 bases at J, leaving 6 bases unmatched. The germline V gene encodes CDR1 MNHEY and CDR2 SMNVEV (reference sequence). This CDR3 has 13 residues. The CDR3 DNA reads as TGTGCCAGCACGCCAGCGGGGGGCGATGAGCAGTTCTTC. Protein product: CASTPAGGDEQFF.